This T cell receptor beta chain is drawn from a study of human T cells and chemical hapten exposure (dated by TCRdb to the early 2020s). With regard to the full study: Libraries were combined into a pool for sequencing, and differences in TCR yield between samples came mainly from small differences in library volumes within the pool. This study followed changes in the peripheral blood TCR repertoire in vivo during primary and secondary sensitization of alopecia patients to the hapten diphenylcyclopropenone (DPC). Both TCR alpha and TCR beta chains were sequenced from each blood RNA sample.

Points the paper makes about the study in general: DPC sensitization did not change how many TCRs were above 1 in 1000 frequency, and no evidence was found of alterations in global repertoire structure. Repeated subsampling changed both the strength of the expansion versus patch-test correlation and the threshold at which that correlation became significant.

Total RNA was isolated from unfractionated whole blood collected in Tempus Blood RNA tubes. As TCR sequencing controls, several healthy volunteers were used, with blood taken at day 0, 2 weeks and 6 weeks. Libraries were made using 5' RACE. TCRdb records Illumina MiSeq as the sequencer. During library preparation, unique molecular identifiers were attached to individual cDNA molecules so that TCRs could be counted quantitatively and reproducibly. On the study's bioinformatics: The median number of TCRs per sample was 95,638, ranging from about 20,000 to 750,000. The Decombinator software suite was used to annotate the V, J and CDR3 of the TCR reads. To make PS versus PT1 abundance plots, every sample was subsampled to the same number of TCRs (28,000). Expanded TCRs were defined as absent before sensitization and observed at least eight times at the 2-week time point. Clones were called with MiXCR by TCRdb after fastp trimmed the public reads at Q25, and only in-frame beta chains were retained. Rows matching on CDR3 protein sequence are summarized as one entry with the most common DNA and genes. TCRdb, not the authors, supplied the V and J calls. The sample includes 110,000 or so distinct CDR3 sequences, with more than 15% observed a single time. Roughly 2.8% of the sample rests with the top ten.

In the case of this clonotype: There is no known antigen for this receptor. Per-nucleotide qualities are absent, and no much larger clonotype sits a single base away.

The origin of this receptor is a human donor in good health.

The nucleotides read TGTGCCAGCAACGCGGCCGAGTACGAGCAGTACTTC. Translated, this gives CASNAAEYEQYF. The chain is made from TRBV6-2 or TRBV6-3 and TRBJ2-7; confidence is insufficient to name the D gene. Looking up the germline V gene yields CDR1 MNHEY and CDR2 SVGEGT. The germline ends are 11 bases apart after V is trimmed by 7 bases and J by 4 bases. From cysteine to phenylalanine, the CDR3 is 12 amino acids long. CDR3 DNA only is kept here, 36 bases in frame from base 1.